This entry lists 14 T cell receptor beta chains sequenced from one sample in a study of shared clonotypes between healthy human individuals. Libraries were prepared by immunoSEQ multiplex PCR; TCRdb keeps only in-frame clonotypes and omits some of them. The repertoire holds roughly 1,800,000 clones, about 95% seen once, with approximately 1% in the top ten. Naive CD8 cells comprised CD45RO-negative, CCR7-positively selected cells, excluding terminally differentiated effector memory CD45RA+ cells. Material: naive CD8+ T cells sorted from blood. All receptors come from a young man in good health.

As regards this clone: Other DNA sequences in this sample translate to the same CDR3. The gene calls are TRBV29-1 and TRBJ2-7, with TRBD1 identical over 9 bases. Germline V gene lookup returns CDR1 SQVTM and CDR2 ANQGSEA. The CDR3 is made up of 13 amino acids. V shed 6 bases and J 2 bases; nucleotides not matched to a gene: 5. Here the CDR3 reads CSVPGQGAYEQYF. The CDR3 region has the DNA TGCAGCGTGCCGGGACAGGGAGCCTACGAGCAGTACTTC.

As regards this clone: Different DNA sequences within this sample yield the same CDR3. The rearrangement links TRBV30 to TRBJ2-7, with 8 bases matching TRBD1. V shed 1 base, J shed 3 bases, and the junction held 2 bases outside the gene matches. Germline V gene sequence: CDR1 GTSNPN, CDR2 SVGIG (reference sequence). The CDR3 has 13 residues. The CDR3 loop is CAWSADRGYEQYF. CDR3 in DNA: TGTGCCTGGAGTGCAGACAGGGGCTACGAGCAGTACTTC. Supplemented by reference TRBV30 and TRBJ2-7, the full variable domain reads SQTIHQWPATLVQPVGSPLSLECTVEGTSNPNLYWYRQAAGRGLQLLFYSVGIGQISSEVPQNLSASRPQDRQFILSSKKLLLSDSGFYLCAWSADRGYEQYFGPGTRLTVT.

The rearrangement joins TRBV25-1 to TRBJ2-5, with 7 bases aligning to TRBD1. Per germline, CDR1 MGHDK and CDR2 SYGVNS. The J segment lost 5 bases and the V segment lost 8 bases, leaving 11 bases of the junction unmatched. The CDR3 consists of 14 residues. The CDR3 region is CASVPQGPLETQYF. DNA for the CDR3: TGTGCCAGCGTCCCACAGGGGCCCCTGGAGACCCAGTACTTC.

The chain has TRBV7-8 and TRBJ2-3, with 16 bases that match TRBD2. Germline CDR1 is SGHVS and CDR2 is FQNEAQ. V lost 5 bases and J lost 4; bases outside the gene matches: 6. The CDR3 spans 17 residues. CDR3 protein: CASSAGLAGGPPDTQYF. The CDR3 bases are TGTGCCAGCAGCGCGGGACTAGCGGGGGGGCCCCCAGATACGCAGTATTTT.

V is TRBV4-1 and J is TRBJ2-7, with D maybe TRBD2 (6 bases). This CDR3 contains 17 residues. Trimming removed 1 base from V and 0 bases from J, with 16 bases in between. Germline CDR1 reads MGHRA; CDR2 reads YSYEKL. In nucleotides, the CDR3 is TGCGCCAGCAGCCAAGTGGAGGGAGGCCCCAGCTCCTACGAGCAGTACTTC. As protein: CASSQVEGGPSSYEQYF.

The chain uses TRBV28 and TRBJ2-7; D uncertain. V shed 3 bases and J shed 3 bases, with 9 bases lying between them. The germline gives CDR1 MDHEN, CDR2 SYDVKM. The CDR3 has 13 residues. The CDR3 coding sequence is TGTGCCAGCAGTTTGGGTGTTGACTACGAGCAGTACTTC. It translates to CASSLGVDYEQYF.

The chain combines TRBV6-6 with TRBJ1-1, with no clear D. The CDR3 has 13 residues. Trimming left V 2 bases short and J 0 bases short, with 4 bases between. The germline gives CDR1 MNHNY, CDR2 SVGAGI (reference sequence). The CDR3 DNA is TGTGCCAGCAGTTACCAGATGAACACTGAAGCTTTCTTT. Translation: CASSYQMNTEAFF.

The chain recombines TRBV14 with TRBJ2-7, with D maybe TRBD2 (6 bases). The CDR3 is made up of 12 amino acids. V was clipped by 5 bases and J by 3 bases, with 8 bases between them. The germline gives CDR1 SGHDN, CDR2 FVKESK. The CDR3 sequence is CASSTGLYEQYF. In DNA form, the CDR3 reads TGTGCCAGCAGCACGGGACTCTACGAGCAGTACTTC.

The rearrangement links TRBV5-1 to TRBJ1-1, with unresolved D. The CDR3 covers 13 residues. Deletions cut 5 bases from V and 5 bases from J, with 13 bases between. Germline CDR1 reads SGHRS; CDR2 reads YFSETQ. CDR3 sequence reads: CASRGEGGTEAFF. As DNA, the CDR3 is TGCGCCAGCAGGGGCGAAGGTGGGACTGAAGCTTTCTTT. Full variable domain (rest looked up from reference TRBV5-1 and TRBJ1-1): KAGVTQTPRYLIKTRGQQVTLSCSPISGHRSVSWYQQTPGQGLQFLFEYFSETQRNKGNFPGRFSGRQFSNSRSEMNVSTLELGDSALYLCASRGEGGTEAFFGQGTRLTVV.

The chain recombines TRBV7-9 with TRBJ2-1, with a possible D match to TRBD2 (5 bases). CDR3 size: 15 residues. From germline, CDR1 is SEHNR and CDR2 FQNEAQ (reference sequence). V was cut by 5 bases and J by 0 bases, with 11 bases left in between. In DNA form, the CDR3 reads TGTGCCAGCAGCCCAAGCGGCGCCTCCTACAATGAGCAGTTCTTC. Translating gives CASSPSGASYNEQFF. Together with reference TRBV7-9 and TRBJ2-1, the CDR3 gives the full variable domain: DTGVSQNPRHKITKRGQNVTFRCDPISEHNRLYWYRQTLGQGPEFLTYFQNEAQLEKSRLLSDRFSAERPKGSFSTLEIQRTEQGDSAMYLCASSPSGASYNEQFFGPGTRLTVL.

The chain has TRBV2 and TRBJ1-5; D gene unclear. The CDR3 runs to 14 residues. Germline V lookup: CDR1 SNHLY, CDR2 FYNNEI. Deletions cut 3 bases from V and 7 bases from J, with 13 bases between. The chain's CDR3 is CASSDPRVGQPQHF. The CDR3, as DNA: TGTGCCAGCAGTGATCCACGGGTCGGGCAGCCCCAGCATTTT.

The J gene is TRBJ1-2, the V gene TRBV28, with D tentatively TRBD1 (6 bases). Trimming left V 3 bases short and J 7 bases short, with 12 bases between. There are 13 residues in the CDR3. Germline CDR1 reads MDHEN; CDR2 reads SYDVKM. For the CDR3, the DNA is TGTGCCAGCAGTTTGGGACAAGGCGGTGGCTACACCTTC. This encodes CASSLGQGGGYTF.

This chain uses TRBV7-6 with TRBJ2-7, with 8 nucleotides matching TRBD2. Germline CDR1 SGHVS, CDR2 FNYEAQ. The CDR3 totals 15 residues. The V and J ends lost 5 bases and 3 bases, in that order; junction bases with no gene match: 9. The CDR3 region has the DNA TGTGCCAGCAGCACTCTAGCGGGTGAAGACTACGAGCAGTACTTC. Translating gives CASSTLAGEDYEQYF.

V and J are TRBV4-2 and TRBJ2-1, with 10 positions matching TRBD2. The J segment lost 10 bases and the V segment lost 0 bases, leaving 12 bases of the junction unmatched. The length of the CDR3 is 17 residues. In germline, CDR1 is LGHNA, CDR2 YNFKEQ. The CDR3 region is CASSQDGRWLAGEEQFF. Written as DNA, the CDR3 is TGTGCCAGCAGCCAAGATGGGAGGTGGCTAGCGGGGGAGGAGCAGTTCTTC.